This T cell receptor (beta chain) came from a study of blood T cell repertoires in COVID-19. Study in general: Donors in the United States, Italy and Spain gave samples during acute or convalescent COVID-19. Nucleic acid was either cDNA or gDNA, and it came from T cells, B-cell-depleted T cells, or PBMCs.

As originally analysed: Cell counts per sample came from amplifying reference gene primers. TCRdb keeps only in-frame clones here, not all; method: immunoSEQ multiplex PCR. V and J calls and clone size are copied from that table; D and trimming were computed from the DNA. The data hold about 76,000 clones, with roughly 89% observed a single time. V gave up 6 bases and J gave up 4 bases, with 18 bases separating them. The CDR3 extends over 15 amino acids. CDR1 MNHEY and CDR2 SVGAGI come from the germline V gene. Sequenced input: peripheral blood. The origin of this receptor is a young man with acute or convalescent COVID-19. The chain links TRBV6-5 to TRBJ1-2, with D tentatively TRBD1 (6 bases). DNA of the CDR3: TGTGCCAGCAGCCAAGGGACCGGACAGTTCTATGGCTACACCTTC. Its protein is CASSQGTGQFYGYTF.